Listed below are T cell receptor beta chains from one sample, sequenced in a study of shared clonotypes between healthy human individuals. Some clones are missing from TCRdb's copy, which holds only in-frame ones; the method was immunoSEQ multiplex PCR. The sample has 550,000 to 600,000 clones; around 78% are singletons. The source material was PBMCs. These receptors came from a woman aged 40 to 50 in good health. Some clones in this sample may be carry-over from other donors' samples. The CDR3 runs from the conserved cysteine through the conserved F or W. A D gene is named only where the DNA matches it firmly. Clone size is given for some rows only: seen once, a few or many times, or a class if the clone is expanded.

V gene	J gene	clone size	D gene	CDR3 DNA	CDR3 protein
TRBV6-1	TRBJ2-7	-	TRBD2	TGTGCCAGTGCAAGCGGGAGTATACCCGAGCAGTACTTC	CASASGSIPEQYF
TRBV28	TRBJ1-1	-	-	TGTGCCAGCACCCCACGGACGGCCTCAGGCTCTGGCACTGAAGCTTTCTTT	CASTPRTASGSGTEAFF
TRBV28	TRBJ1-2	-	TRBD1	TGTGCCAGCAGTTTACCCCTGACAGGGGGCGATGGCTACACCTTC	CASSLPLTGGDGYTF
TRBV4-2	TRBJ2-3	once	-	TGTGCCAGCAGCGAAGACCACCCCGGGACCCCCCCACACACAGATACGCAGTATTTT	CASSEDHPGTPPHTDTQYF
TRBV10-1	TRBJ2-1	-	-	TGCGCCAGCAGTGAGGGGCCAGAATACGTAGGTGAGCAGTTCTTC	CASSEGPEYVGEQFF
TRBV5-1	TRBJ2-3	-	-	TGCGCCAGCAGCTTAGCTTACAGTAGAGGTGATACGCAGTATTTT	CASSLAYSRGDTQYF
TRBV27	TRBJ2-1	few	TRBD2	TGTGCCAGCGCTAGCGGGAAGATCGATGAGCAGTTCTTC	CASASGKIDEQFF
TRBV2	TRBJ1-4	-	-	TGTGCCAGCAGAGGGGACGGAGAAAAACTGTTTTTT	CASRGDGEKLFF
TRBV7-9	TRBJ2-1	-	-	TGTGCCAGCAGCTTATCGGGATGGTCCTACAATGAGCAGTTCTTC	CASSLSGWSYNEQFF
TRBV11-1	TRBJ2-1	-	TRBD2	TGTGCCAGCAGCTGGACTAGCGGGAACGACAATGAGCAGTTCTTC	CASSWTSGNDNEQFF
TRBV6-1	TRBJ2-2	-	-	TGTGCCACCCGAGAAACAGGGGAGCTGTTTTTT	CATRETGELFF
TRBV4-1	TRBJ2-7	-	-	TGCGCCAGCAGCGTCAACCGTTGGGGAGAGCAGTACTTC	CASSVNRWGEQYF
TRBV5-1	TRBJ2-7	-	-	TGCGCCAGCAGCTTGGCCAGGGGCTACGAGCAGTACTTC	CASSLARGYEQYF
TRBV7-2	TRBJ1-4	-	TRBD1	TGTGCCAGCAGCTTAGGACAGGGGCCGGATGAAAAACTGTTTTTT	CASSLGQGPDEKLFF
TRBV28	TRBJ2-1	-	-	TGTGCCAGCAGTTTCAGTGGCAATGAGCAGTTCTTC	CASSFSGNEQFF
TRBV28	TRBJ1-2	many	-	TGTGCCAGCAAGGATCGATCAGGGCTAGCTAACTATGGCTACACCTTC	CASKDRSGLANYGYTF
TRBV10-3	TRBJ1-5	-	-	TGTGCCATCACCACTAGGGCGAGCAATCAGCCCCAGCATTTT	CAITTRASNQPQHF
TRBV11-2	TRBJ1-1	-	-	TGTGCCAGCAGCTTAGGCCGGAACACTGAAGCTTTCTTT	CASSLGRNTEAFF
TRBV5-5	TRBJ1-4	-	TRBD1	TGTGCCAGCAGCCCGCCGGGACAGGAAAATGAAAAACTGTTTTTT	CASSPPGQENEKLFF
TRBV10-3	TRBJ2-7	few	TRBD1	TGTGCCATCAGTGGGGACAGGGTCGGGGAGCAGTACTTC	CAISGDRVGEQYF
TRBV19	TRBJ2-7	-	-	TGTGCCAGTAGTACGTACCTGTCCTCCTACGAGCAGTACTTC	CASSTYLSSYEQYF
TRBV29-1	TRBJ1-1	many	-	TGCAGCGTTGAGGCAGGTGGGAACACTGAAGCTTTCTTT	CSVEAGGNTEAFF
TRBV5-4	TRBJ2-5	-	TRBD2	TGTGCCAGCAGCTTGTCGGGACTAGTTCAAGAGACCCAGTACTTC	CASSLSGLVQETQYF
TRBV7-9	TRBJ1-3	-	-	TGTGCCAGCAGCCCACGGGAGGGCGCTGGAAACACCATATATTTT	CASSPREGAGNTIYF